A single sample is the source of the 10 T cell receptor beta chains below, sequenced in a study of T cell clones after liver transplantation. TCRdb keeps only in-frame clones here, not all; method: immunoSEQ multiplex PCR. This sample yields 99,000 or so clones, of which 80% to 85% are seen a single time; around 0.94% belongs to the top ten. Sequencing used CD4+ T cells from blood, obtained before liver transplant. Receptors were obtained from a human donor who received a liver transplant.

The rearrangement uses TRBV4-3 and TRBJ1-2; maybe TRBD1 (5 bases). Germline CDR1 and CDR2: LGHNA and YSLEER. The CDR3 runs to 14 residues. Trimming took off 0 bases at V and 8 bases at J, with 13 bases between the two ends. The CDR3 DNA follows: TGCGCCAGCAGCCAAGATCTCCGCGGGGGAGGCTACACCTTC. Translated: CASSQDLRGGGYTF.

The chain carries TRBV6-1 and TRBJ2-5; 7 bases line up with TRBD1. This CDR3 has 12 residues. V shed 5 bases and J 6 bases; nucleotides not matched to a gene: 3. Germline CDR1 and CDR2: MNHNS and SASEGT. The CDR3 DNA reads TGTGCCAGCAGTACAGGGGCACAGACCCAGTACTTC. Encoded protein: CASSTGAQTQYF.

This chain connects TRBV27 to TRBJ1-4; TRBD1 matches 7 bases. Germline CDR1 and CDR2: MNHEY and SMNVEV (reference sequence). The CDR3 runs 15 residues. The V segment lost 6 bases and the J segment 7 bases; nucleotides outside the gene matches: 11. For the CDR3, the DNA is TGTGCCAGCAGCCCCGGGGCAGGGGGTGGTGAAAAACTGTTTTTT. Protein product: CASSPGAGGGEKLFF.

The V call is TRBV28, the J call TRBJ1-4, with 7 bases identical to TRBD1. This CDR3 contains 11 residues. The germline CDR1 and CDR2 sequences are MDHEN and SYDVKM. Trimming cost V 2 bases and J 16 bases; bases outside gene matches: 4. CDR3 loop: CASSLTGARFF. CDR3 DNA: TGTGCCAGCAGTTTAACAGGGGCCCGGTTTTTT. Variable domain in full (rest from reference TRBV28 and TRBJ1-4): DVKVTQSSRYLVKRTGEKVFLECVQDMDHENMFWYRQDPGLGLRLIYFSYDVKMKEKGDIPEGYSVSREKKERFSLILESASTNQTSMYLCASSLTGARFFGSGTQLSVL.

This clone was observed a single time. The V and J genes are TRBV27 and TRBJ1-5, with D perhaps matching TRBD1 (6 bases). CDR1 and CDR2 (germline): MNHEY, SMNVEV (reference sequence). The CDR3 is made up of 14 amino acids. The germline V and J ends were trimmed by 6 bases and 9 bases, with 18 bases remaining between them. The CDR3 DNA is TGTGCCAGCAGCCAACAGGGACTCAAGGGGCCCCAGCATTTT. Its protein product is CASSQQGLKGPQHF.

J is TRBJ2-1 and V is TRBV5-1; D possibly uses TRBD1 or TRBD2 (5 bases each). Germline CDR1 is SGHRS and CDR2 is YFSETQ. This CDR3 comprises 14 residues. Trimming stripped 4 bases from V and 5 bases from J, with 13 bases between. The DNA for the CDR3 is TGCGCCAGCAGCGTAACCGGGACGGACAATGAGCAGTTCTTC. Translation gives CASSVTGTDNEQFF.

Note on this clone: In the same sample, other DNA sequences code for this CDR3. The chain combines TRBV5-1 with TRBJ2-3; D ambiguous. V lost 0 bases to trimming and J lost 0 bases, with 5 bases between them. CDR1 is SGHRS and CDR2 is YFSETQ in the germline V gene. The CDR3 loop spans 14 amino acids. For the CDR3, the DNA is TGCGCCAGCAGCTTGGAGGGAAGCACAGATACGCAGTATTTT. It specifies CASSLEGSTDTQYF.

This rearrangement joins TRBV28 to TRBJ2-1; D ambiguous. The CDR3 spans 15 residues. V was trimmed by 1 base and J by 4 bases, leaving 11 bases between them. The V gene's germline CDR1 is MDHEN and CDR2 SYDVKM. The CDR3 spells CASSLSGNTYNEQFF. DNA of the CDR3: TGTGCCAGCAGTTTATCAGGCAATACTTACAATGAGCAGTTCTTC.

This clone was observed a single time. The V call is TRBV27, the J call TRBJ2-3; D not resolved. There are 15 residues in the CDR3. Germline CDR1 is MNHEY and CDR2 is SMNVEV (reference sequence). Trimming pared 11 bases from V and 3 bases from J, leaving 21 bases between. The CDR3 DNA follows: TGTGCCTCAGCAGAAGTGGGCCTCAGGACAGATACGCAGTATTTT. It codes for CASAEVGLRTDTQYF.

The gene calls are TRBV2 and TRBJ1-5; D not resolved. With 3 bases removed from V and 0 bases from J, the gap between germline ends came to 9 bases. The CDR3 loop spans 15 amino acids. The germline V gene encodes CDR1 SNHLY and CDR2 FYNNEI. The CDR3 nucleotides are TGTGCCAGCAGTGAGGAGACACTTAGCAATCAGCCCCAGCATTTT. Residues: CASSEETLSNQPQHF.